This T cell receptor beta chain was sequenced during a study of CD8 T cells in Susac syndrome (dated by TCRdb to between 2017 and 2020). With respect to the entire study: Repertoire sequencing was used to test whether CD8+ T cell activation and differentiation in Susac syndrome was antigen driven. Study-wide findings and limitations: The TCR sequencing and HLA analysis was acknowledged to have included a relatively small number of individuals.

The germline V gene sets CDR1 to SGHRS and CDR2 to YFSETQ. V is clipped by 4 bases and J by 7 bases, and the sequence between their germline boundaries is 14 bases long. The cysteine opens and the phenylalanine closes a CDR3 of 14 amino acids. Of the read, only the CDR3 DNA is kept; its 42 bases are in frame from base 1. RNA was extracted using the RNeasy kit, and about 0.45 to 1 ug of the RNA was reverse transcribed with random hexamers. The immunoSEQ multiplex PCR assay, covering 54 Vbeta and 13 Jbeta segments, was used to amplify TCR beta CDR3 regions. PCR amplification bias was corrected using a synthetic template baseline for primer optimization and computational correction. Under the source paper's analysis protocol: Reads were annotated to V, D and J genes per IMGT and analyzed with immunoSEQ Analyzer, keeping only productive sequences. To calculate clonality, Shannon entropy was normalized by log2 of the number of productive unique sequences and then subtracted from one. Public and private clones were assessed among the 100 most prevalent clones of each patient and control. Clones were defined as Susac-specific when absent from the healthy and MS cohorts, from roughly 1,100 published viral clones and from other ImmuneACCESS disease sequences. Using fastp at Q25 and MiXCR, TCRdb reprocessed the public reads and kept productive beta chains. Each CDR3 protein appears once, grouped with its most common genes and DNA. The V and J calls and clone size come from TCRdb's table, not from the authors' own analysis. The sample includes 110,000 or so distinct CDR3 sequences, with about 93% observed a single time. In total, the top ten clones hold about 0.15% of the sample.

High-throughput TCR beta sequencing profiled peripheral blood CD8+ and CD4+ T cells from healthy donors, Susac syndrome patients and multiple sclerosis patients. Healthy donors were age- and sex-matched controls. Bulk CD8+ and CD4+ T cells were purified magnetically by negative isolation, whereas CD8+ TEMRA cells were enriched by FACS. Blood was drawn into EDTA tubes, processed within 24 hours, and PBMCs were isolated by density gradient centrifugation. PBMCs destined for TCR sequencing were cryopreserved in liquid nitrogen and later thawed in a 37 °C water bath. A purity of at least 90% was achieved for sorted or isolated CD4+, CD8+ and CD8+ TEMRA cells. About this clonotype itself: There is no known antigen for this receptor. Per-base quality was not reported, and no clone a single base away is much larger than it.

The chain couples TRBV5-1 to TRBJ1-4; TRBD1 could be the D gene, as 6 bases match. The sequenced material came from CD4+ T cells from PBMCs. This clonotype was sampled from a human donor in good health. The DNA sequence is given as TGCGCCAGCAGCCCAAGGGGGGGAAGTGAAAAACTGTTTTTT. It is translated as CASSPRGGSEKLFF.